This note documents a single T cell receptor (beta chain) sequence. What it binds is unknown. The data belong to a study of cytomegalovirus exposure and HLA in healthy donors. Whole-study results and caveats: Rarity marked most TCR sequences, yet some public TCRs occurred in many donors.

The PCR made use of 60 Vbeta and 13 Jbeta primers. Sequenced by immunoSEQ multiplex PCR; TCRdb stores in-frame clones only, minus some. The sample has roughly 230,000 clones; roughly 73% are singletons. The CDR3 is made up of 11 amino acids. V was cut by 0 bases and J by 9 bases, with 3 bases left in between. Per germline, CDR1 MGHRA and CDR2 YSYEKL. Sequencing input: PBMCs. The sequence was collected from a boy younger than 18 in good health and CMV-seronegative. The chain couples TRBV4-1 to TRBJ2-1, with D unclear. The CDR3 sequence is CASSQDREQFF. The CDR3 DNA sequence: TGCGCCAGCAGCCAAGATCGTGAGCAGTTCTTC.